A single sample gave rise to the 7 T cell receptor beta chains below, sequenced in a study of beta chain features in type 1 diabetes. Whole-study results and caveats: All four CD4+ subsets of Type 1 diabetes patients contained TCRB CDR3s that were moderately but significantly shorter.

Which antigens these TCRs recognize remains unknown. The sequenced template was cDNA made from the entire isolated RNA. Assay used: immunoSEQ multiplex PCR; TCRdb lists only in-frame clones, some missing. The table shows 300,000 to 400,000 clones, with over 8.5% occurring only once. The sequencing sample was made of central memory CD4+ T cells from blood. The receptors were sampled from a man between 25 and 39 years old with type 1 diabetes.

The chain joins TRBV5-4 to TRBJ2-4; the match to TRBD2 covers 8 bases. Germline V gene data show CDR1 as SGHNT and CDR2 as YYREEE (reference sequence). With V trimmed by 1 base and J by 3 bases, 9 bases remained unmatched. The CDR3 has 17 residues. The CDR3 protein is CASSLISAGGVKNIQYF. CDR3 sequence (DNA): TGTGCCAGCAGCTTGATCTCCGCGGGAGGAGTCAAAAACATTCAGTACTTC.

There are a few counts of this clone. This likely came from a read error, as a far larger clone is one base away. The chain employs TRBV13 and TRBJ2-2; D possibly corresponds to TRBD1 (7 bases). The CDR3 extends over 15 amino acids. The germline V gene encodes CDR1 PRHDT and CDR2 FYEKMQ (reference sequence). V lost 5 bases, J lost 5 bases, and 15 bases lay in between. CDR3: CASSPAGQKTGELFF. The CDR3 coding sequence is TGTGCCAGCAGCCCCGCGGGACAGAAGACCGGGGAGCTGTTTTTT.

The J gene is TRBJ2-3, the V gene TRBV2, with 7 bases fitting TRBD1. Germline CDR1 and CDR2: SNHLY and FYNNEI. V shed 5 bases and J 4 bases; nucleotides not matched to a gene: 9. This CDR3 has 15 amino acids. In DNA, the CDR3 is TGTGCCAGCAGTCAAACAGGGGTACGCGCAGATACGCAGTATTTT. It specifies CASSQTGVRADTQYF.

This rearrangement joins TRBV30 to TRBJ1-2; no firm D call. Germline CDR1 reads GTSNPN; CDR2 reads SVGIG (reference sequence). V was pared by 2 bases and J by 2 bases, with 12 bases between. This CDR3 has 14 residues. CDR3 sequence: CAWSTRTGNYGYTF. CDR3 nucleotide sequence: TGTGCCTGGAGTACTCGGACGGGCAACTATGGCTACACCTTC.

Written as DNA, the CDR3 is TGTGCCAGCAGTCCGGACAGGTTTGTGAACACTGAAGCTTTCTTT. Encoded protein: CASSPDRFVNTEAFF. This sequence joins TRBV28 and TRBJ1-1, with 7 nucleotides matching TRBD1. The junction had 6 bases not matched to a gene; V was cut back by 5 bases and J by 0 bases. The CDR3 is 15 amino acids. The germline CDR1 and CDR2 sequences are MDHEN and SYDVKM.

This clone was counted between two and nine times. Additional DNA sequences in this sample encode the identical CDR3. The V call is TRBV23-1, the J call TRBJ2-2; TRBD1 matches at 9 bases. TRBV23-1 qualifies as an ORF whose function is uncertain. The CDR3 spans 15 residues. With V trimmed by 3 bases and J by 7 bases, 6 bases remained unmatched. The DNA of the CDR3 is TGCGCCAGCAGTCATAACAGGGGGCTCATCGGGGAGCTGTTTTTT. Amino acids: CASSHNRGLIGELFF.

There are a few counts of this clone. The chain employs TRBV10-3 and TRBJ2-2; TRBD2 aligns across 8 bases. CDR1 and CDR2 from the germline V gene are ENHRY and SYGVKD. The V gene end was trimmed by 7 bases and the J gene end by 2 bases; junction bases not matched to a gene: 3. This CDR3 has 14 amino acids. CDR3 sequence: CAIMSGSNTGELFF. The CDR3 DNA follows: TGTGCCATCATGAGCGGGAGTAACACCGGGGAGCTGTTTTTT.